Following are 28 T cell receptor beta chains from one sample sequenced in a study of T cell responses to AZD1222 COVID-19 vaccine. Method: immunoSEQ multiplex PCR; TCRdb's copy keeps in-frame clones and lacks some. The data show under 200,000 clones, with approximately 91% seen just once and nearly 1% held by the top ten. Material: peripheral blood, obtained on day 0 of AZD1222 vaccination. These receptors came from an adult in good health.

V gene TRBV9 combines with J gene TRBJ1-1; no definite D call. Trimming pared 4 bases from V and 6 bases from J, leaving 19 bases between. Germline V gene sequence: CDR1 SGDLS, CDR2 YYNGEE. CDR3 size: 15 residues. CDR3 region: CASSLTAGRAPEAFF. The CDR3 bases are TGTGCCAGCAGCCTAACCGCGGGTAGGGCCCCTGAAGCTTTCTTT. Full variable domain (remainder filled in from reference TRBV9 and TRBJ1-1): DSGVTQTPKHLITATGQRVTLRCSPRSGDLSVYWYQQSLDQGLQFLIQYYNGEERAKGNILERFSAQQFPDLHSELNLSSLELGDSALYFCASSLTAGRAPEAFFGQGTRLTVV.

The V gene is TRBV2, the J gene TRBJ2-1, with TRBD2 matching over 15 bases. The CDR3 sequence is 22 residues long. Germline V gene lookup returns CDR1 SNHLY and CDR2 FYNNEI. Trimming at V came to 4 bases and at J to 2 bases, leaving 18 bases not matched to a gene. This CDR3 is CASSVTRRTSGGALQAYNEQFF. The CDR3 coding sequence is TGTGCCAGCAGTGTCACGAGGCGGACTAGCGGGGGGGCCCTACAAGCCTACAATGAGCAGTTCTTC.

This rearrangement joins TRBV24-1 to TRBJ2-7; maybe TRBD1 (7 bases). The CDR3 is 14 residues long. CDR1 KGHDR and CDR2 SFDVKD come from the germline V gene. The V end lost 3 bases, the J end lost 5 bases, and 13 bases lay between the germline ends. The CDR3 bases are TGTGCCACCAGTGATGACAGGGAGGTCCACGAGCAGTACTTC. Amino acids: CATSDDREVHEQYF.

Of note for this clone: Compared with germline, one end of the junction differs, possibly owing to a read error. V and J are TRBV3-1 (or the pseudogene TRBV3-2) and TRBJ2-2; 8 nucleotides line up with TRBD2. The germline V gene has CDR1 LGHDT and CDR2 YNNKEL (reference sequence). The CDR3 runs to 17 residues. CDR3 loop: CPRPQRGGRGRGGELFF. The CDR3 bases are TGCCCCCGCCCCCAACGGGGGGGCCGGGGGCGCGGCGGGGAGCTGTTTTTT.

The chain combines TRBV28 with TRBJ2-6, with 8 bases identical to TRBD1. The germline V gene encodes CDR1 MDHEN and CDR2 SYDVKM. Germline trimming cut 5 bases from V and 4 bases from J; bases unmatched to any gene: 4. The CDR3 contains 15 residues. CDR3 in DNA: TGTGCCAGCAGTCCCAGGGGGCTCGGGGCCAACGTCCTGACTTTC. It yields the protein CASSPRGLGANVLTF.

The chain couples TRBV7-9 to TRBJ2-7; unclear D gene. This CDR3 is built from 11 residues. The germline V gene encodes CDR1 SEHNR and CDR2 FQNEAQ (reference sequence). With 5 bases removed from V and 3 bases from J, the gap between germline ends came to 5 bases. The CDR3 sequence is CASSPIYEQYF. As DNA, the CDR3 is TGTGCCAGCAGCCCTATCTACGAGCAGTACTTC.

This rearrangement joins TRBV2 to TRBJ2-5; no clear D gene. V was cut by 5 bases and J by 5 bases, with 6 bases left in between. The germline CDR1 and CDR2 sequences are SNHLY and FYNNEI. The CDR3 extends over 11 amino acids. The CDR3 loop is CASSPVETQYF. The CDR3 coding sequence is TGTGCCAGCAGTCCTGTGGAGACCCAGTACTTC. Full variable domain (outside the CDR3, taken from reference TRBV2 and TRBJ2-5): EPEVTQTPSHQVTQMGQEVILRCVPISNHLYFYWYRQILGQKVEFLVSFYNNEISEKSEIFDDQFSVERPDGSNFTLKIRSTKLEDSAMYFCASSPVETQYFGPGTRLLVL.

The V call is TRBV19, the J call TRBJ2-5; D may be TRBD2 (5 bases). Germline lookup yields CDR1 LNHDA and CDR2 SQIVND (reference sequence). Trimming left V 5 bases short and J 1 base short, with 17 bases between. The CDR3 has 16 residues. CDR3 residues: CASSPRRGSRQETQYF. The CDR3 nucleotides are TGTGCCAGTAGTCCCCGGAGAGGGTCTCGCCAAGAGACCCAGTACTTC.

The chain recombines TRBV7-2 with TRBJ2-1; tentatively, D is TRBD1 or TRBD2 (5 bases each). CDR3 length: 14 amino acids. Germline V gives CDR1 SGHTA, CDR2 FQGNSA. The V end lost 4 bases, the J end lost 7 bases, and 14 bases lay between the germline ends. Written as DNA, the CDR3 is TGTGCCAGCAGCTACGACGGGTGGGGGAATGAGCAGTTCTTC. Protein sequence: CASSYDGWGNEQFF.

The genes are TRBV5-1 and TRBJ1-1; D is uncertain. The CDR3 runs 13 residues. Germline V gene sequence: CDR1 SGHRS, CDR2 YFSETQ. V was trimmed by 4 bases and J by 1 base, leaving 8 bases between them. CDR3 protein: CASSLRGNTEAFF. The CDR3, as DNA: TGCGCCAGCAGCCTCCGGGGGAACACTGAAGCTTTCTTT.

The V call is TRBV7-3, the J call TRBJ2-2; no reliable D call. The CDR3 sequence is 12 residues long. V lost 3 bases and J 6 bases, leaving 5 bases between the germline ends. The germline V gene encodes CDR1 SGHTA and CDR2 FQGTGA. CDR3 protein: CASSFMSGELFF. The CDR3 bases are TGTGCCAGCAGCTTTATGTCCGGGGAGCTGTTTTTT. The whole variable domain, remainder taken from reference TRBV7-3 and TRBJ2-2, is GAGVSQTPSNKVTEKGKYVELRCDPISGHTALYWYRQSLGQGPEFLIYFQGTGAADDSGLPNDRFFAVRPEGSVSTLKIQRTERGDSAVYLCASSFMSGELFFGEGSRLTVL.

The chain links TRBV4-2 to TRBJ2-7; D possibly corresponds to TRBD1 (6 bases). Germline V gene lookup returns CDR1 LGHNA and CDR2 YNFKEQ. The V and J ends lost 0 bases and 7 bases respectively, with 13 bases between them. CDR3 length: 14 residues. The CDR3: CASSQDNRAEEQYF. CDR3 bases: TGTGCCAGCAGCCAAGATAACAGGGCGGAAGAGCAGTACTTC.

The J gene is TRBJ1-1, the V gene TRBV5-4, with a tentative D call TRBD1 (6 bases). Germline V gene lookup returns CDR1 SGHNT and CDR2 YYREEE (reference sequence). This CDR3 has 15 residues. V lost 4 bases, J lost 0 bases, and 13 bases lay in between. The chain's CDR3 is CASSNRRGMNTEAFF. The CDR3 region has the DNA TGTGCCAGCAGCAATAGAAGGGGGATGAACACTGAAGCTTTCTTT.

V usage is TRBV7-2 and J usage is TRBJ2-7; tentative D call: TRBD2 (5 bases). Germline V gene lookup returns CDR1 SGHTA and CDR2 FQGNSA. The CDR3 is 15 amino acids. The germline V and J ends were trimmed by 5 bases and 6 bases, with 20 bases remaining between them. Here the CDR3 DNA reads TGTGCCAGCAGCAGTACCGAGGGTCTTTGGGGCGAGCAGTACTTC. This encodes CASSSTEGLWGEQYF.

The V and J genes are TRBV28 and TRBJ2-3; D remains unclear. CDR1 MDHEN and CDR2 SYDVKM come from the germline V gene. The length of the CDR3 is 16 residues. V was clipped by 6 bases and J by 4 bases, with 20 bases between them. The CDR3, as DNA: TGTGCCAGCAGCCCCTACACTGGAAGCCAGGCAGATACGCAGTATTTT. Protein product: CASSPYTGSQADTQYF.

The CDR3 is CASSEETQYF. DNA for the CDR3: TGTGCCAGCAGTGAAGAGACCCAGTACTTC. The chain couples TRBV28 to TRBJ2-5; the D is unclear. With 5 bases removed from V and 3 bases from J, the gap between germline ends came to 1 base. The CDR3 length is 10 residues. From germline, CDR1 is MDHEN and CDR2 SYDVKM.

The chain couples TRBV3-1 (or the pseudogene TRBV3-2) to TRBJ2-7; D is uncertain. The V end was cut by 4 bases, the J end by 2 bases, with 12 bases between. CDR1 and CDR2 from the germline V gene are LGHDT and YNNKEL (reference sequence). This CDR3 spans 14 amino acids. This chain's CDR3 is CASSLPPPAYEQYF. CDR3 in DNA: TGTGCCAGCAGCCTCCCCCCGCCGGCCTACGAGCAGTACTTC.

This chain uses TRBV18 with TRBJ1-1; 8 bases match TRBD1. The trim removed 4 bases at V and 0 bases at J, leaving 13 bases unmatched. Germline assignment: CDR1 KGHSH and CDR2 LQKENI. This CDR3 has 18 residues. The CDR3 loop reads CASSLDRQGLIMNTEAFF. CDR3 DNA: TGTGCCAGCTCACTCGATCGACAGGGGCTGATTATGAACACTGAAGCTTTCTTT.

The CDR3 bases are TGTGCCAGCAGCCAAGCCAGGACAGAGGCTGGAAACACCATATATTTT. Translation: CASSQARTEAGNTIYF. The rearrangement joins TRBV3-1 (or the pseudogene TRBV3-2) to TRBJ1-3, with D possibly being TRBD1 (6 bases). Germline V gene sequence: CDR1 LGHDT, CDR2 YNNKEL (reference sequence). The V gene lost 1 base and the J gene lost 2 bases, with 12 bases spanning the gap. The CDR3 is made up of 16 amino acids.

The V call is TRBV19, the J call TRBJ1-1; D might be TRBD1 (6 bases). Per germline, CDR1 LNHDA and CDR2 SQIVND (reference sequence). Trimming took off 5 bases at V and 1 base at J, with 14 bases between the two ends. The CDR3 extends over 15 amino acids. The CDR3 region is CASSPRGTRNTEAFF. CDR3 DNA sequence: TGTGCCAGTAGTCCCCGCGGGACAAGGAACACTGAAGCTTTCTTT.

The V and J genes are TRBV5-1 and TRBJ2-3; a possible D gene is TRBD2 (5 bases). The ends were cut back, 4 bases at V and 0 bases at J, with 9 bases in the middle. The CDR3 runs 14 residues. Germline V gene lookup returns CDR1 SGHRS and CDR2 YFSETQ. The CDR3 DNA reads TGCGCCAGCAGCCCCCGGACTAGCACAGATACGCAGTATTTT. It encodes CASSPRTSTDTQYF. The whole variable domain, filled in from reference TRBV5-1 and TRBJ2-3, reads KAGVTQTPRYLIKTRGQQVTLSCSPISGHRSVSWYQQTPGQGLQFLFEYFSETQRNKGNFPGRFSGRQFSNSRSEMNVSTLELGDSALYLCASSPRTSTDTQYFGPGTRLTVL.

This sequence joins TRBV27 and TRBJ2-7, with D perhaps TRBD1 (5 bases). Deletions cut 5 bases from V and 5 bases from J, with 19 bases between. The CDR3 totals 15 residues. CDR1 is MNHEY, CDR2 SMNVEV, per germline (reference sequence). In DNA form, the CDR3 reads TGTGCCAGCAGTCCCAGCCAGGGTATGCAAGACGAGCAGTACTTC. Encoded protein: CASSPSQGMQDEQYF.

The chain couples TRBV7-8 to TRBJ1-6; tentatively, D is TRBD1 (5 bases). Germline V CDR1 and CDR2: SGHVS, FQNEAQ. Trimming removed 5 bases from V and 7 bases from J, with 9 bases in between. CDR3 length equals 13 residues. CDR3 DNA: TGTGCCAGCAGCACCAGACAGAATTCACCCCTCCACTTT. This encodes CASSTRQNSPLHF.

V and J are TRBV7-3 and TRBJ1-1; 9 nucleotides line up with TRBD1. V was clipped by 1 base and J by 1 base; unmatched bases: 10. The CDR3 totals 18 residues. The germline V gene encodes CDR1 SGHTA and CDR2 FQGTGA. The CDR3 sequence is CASSLNPGTGLGNTEAFF. CDR3 sequence (DNA): TGTGCCAGCAGCTTAAATCCCGGGACAGGGTTGGGGAACACTGAAGCTTTCTTT.

Note on this clone: The same CDR3 arises from other DNA sequences in this sample as well. The V call is TRBV5-1, the J call TRBJ2-7; D is possibly TRBD2 (5 bases). Germline-derived CDR1 and CDR2 are SGHRS and YFSETQ. V lost 2 bases to trimming and J lost 5 bases, with 8 bases between them. The CDR3 runs 12 residues. The CDR3 here is CASSLPGDEQYF. CDR3 sequence (DNA): TGCGCCAGCAGCTTACCCGGGGACGAGCAGTACTTC.

V gene TRBV14 combines with J gene TRBJ1-2; tentative D call: TRBD1 (5 bases). V lost 6 bases, J lost 5 bases, and 16 bases lay in between. The CDR3 is 14 residues long. The V gene's germline CDR1 is SGHDN and CDR2 FVKESK. CDR3 sequence: CASRRAGTDYGYTF. CDR3 sequence (DNA): TGTGCCAGCAGACGAGCCGGGACGGATTATGGCTACACCTTC. Full variable domain (rest looked up from reference TRBV14 and TRBJ1-2): EAGVTQFPSHSVIEKGQTVTLRCDPISGHDNLYWYRRVMGKEIKFLLHFVKESKQDESGMPNNRFLAERTGGTYSTLKVQPAELEDSGVYFCASRRAGTDYGYTFGSGTRLTVV.

The rearrangement uses TRBV18 and TRBJ1-2; TRBD1 aligns across 7 bases. CDR3 length: 15 residues. J gave up 7 bases and V 3 bases, and 11 bases lay outside the gene matches. Germline V gene lookup returns CDR1 KGHSH and CDR2 LQKENI. Here the CDR3 DNA reads TGTGCCAGCTCACCTCGTGACAGGGTAAAGTCTGGCTACACCTTC. Its protein product is CASSPRDRVKSGYTF.

The chain carries TRBV2 and TRBJ1-2; no reliable D call. There are 15 residues in the CDR3. V was shortened by 7 bases and J by 2 bases, with 17 bases between the two germline ends. Germline CDR1 SNHLY, CDR2 FYNNEI. CDR3 residues: CASTLVAGQNYGYTF. Written as DNA, the CDR3 is TGTGCCAGCACCCTCGTGGCAGGTCAGAACTATGGCTACACCTTC.